This TCR beta chain was found in a study of shared T cell receptors in the human thymus. V lost 11 bases, J lost 1 base, and 10 bases stayed unmatched. The CDR3 totals 14 residues. Per the germline V gene, CDR1 is ENHRY and CDR2 is SYGVKD. Libraries were prepared by immunoSEQ multiplex PCR; TCRdb keeps only in-frame clonotypes and omits some of them. In the table there are roughly 410,000 clones, just under 95% of which are singletons. What was sequenced was thymocytes. This receptor was taken from a human donor. V gene TRBV10-3 combines with J gene TRBJ1-1, with 7 bases identical to TRBD1. The CDR3 DNA follows: TGTGCCGTCCTAAAGGACAGGAAGAACACTGAAGCTTTCTTT. Translated: CAVLKDRKNTEAFF.